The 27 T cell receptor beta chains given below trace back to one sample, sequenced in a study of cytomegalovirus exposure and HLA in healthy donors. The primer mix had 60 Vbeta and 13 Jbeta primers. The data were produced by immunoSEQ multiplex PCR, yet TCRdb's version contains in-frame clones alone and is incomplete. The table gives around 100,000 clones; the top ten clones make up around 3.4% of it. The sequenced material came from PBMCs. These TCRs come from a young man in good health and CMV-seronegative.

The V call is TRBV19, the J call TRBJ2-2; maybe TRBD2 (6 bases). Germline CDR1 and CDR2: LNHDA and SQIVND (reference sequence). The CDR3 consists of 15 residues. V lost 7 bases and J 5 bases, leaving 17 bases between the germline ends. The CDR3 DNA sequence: TGTGCCAGTACCTCCCGGGGGTTCTTGACCGGGGAGCTGTTTTTT. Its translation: CASTSRGFLTGELFF.

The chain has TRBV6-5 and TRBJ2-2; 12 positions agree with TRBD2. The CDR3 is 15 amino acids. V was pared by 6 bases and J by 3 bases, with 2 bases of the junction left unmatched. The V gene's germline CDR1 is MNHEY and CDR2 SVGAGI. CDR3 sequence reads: CASSRLAGDTGELFF. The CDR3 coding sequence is TGTGCCAGCAGCAGACTAGCGGGGGACACCGGGGAGCTGTTTTTT.

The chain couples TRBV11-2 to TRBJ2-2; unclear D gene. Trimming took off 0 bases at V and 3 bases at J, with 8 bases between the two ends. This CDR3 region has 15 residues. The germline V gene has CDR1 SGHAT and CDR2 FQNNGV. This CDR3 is CASSLDGSYTGELFF. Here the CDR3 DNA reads TGTGCCAGCAGCTTAGATGGTAGCTACACCGGGGAGCTGTTTTTT.

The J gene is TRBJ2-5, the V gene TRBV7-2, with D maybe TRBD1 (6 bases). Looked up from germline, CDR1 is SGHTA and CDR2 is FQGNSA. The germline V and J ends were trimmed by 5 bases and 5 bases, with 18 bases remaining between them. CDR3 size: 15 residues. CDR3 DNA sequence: TGTGCCAGCAGCCCACAGGGTATTGGCGGGGAGACCCAGTACTTC. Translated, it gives CASSPQGIGGETQYF.

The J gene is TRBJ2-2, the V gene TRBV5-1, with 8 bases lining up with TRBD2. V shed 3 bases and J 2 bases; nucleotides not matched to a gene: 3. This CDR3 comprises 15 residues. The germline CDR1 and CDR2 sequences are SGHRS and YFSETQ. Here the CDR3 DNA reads TGCGCCAGCAGCTCGCGGGGGGTCAACACCGGGGAGCTGTTTTTT. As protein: CASSSRGVNTGELFF.

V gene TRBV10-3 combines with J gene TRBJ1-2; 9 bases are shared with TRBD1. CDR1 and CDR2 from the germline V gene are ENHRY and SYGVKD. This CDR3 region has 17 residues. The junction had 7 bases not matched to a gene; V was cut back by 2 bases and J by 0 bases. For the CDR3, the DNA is TGTGCCATCAGTGAGGGGACAGGGAAGGGAGCTAACTATGGCTACACCTTC. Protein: CAISEGTGKGANYGYTF.

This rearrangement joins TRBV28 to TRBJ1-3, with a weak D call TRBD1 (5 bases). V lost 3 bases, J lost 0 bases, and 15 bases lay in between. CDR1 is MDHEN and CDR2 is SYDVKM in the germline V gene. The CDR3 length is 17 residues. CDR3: CASSFLNAGLSGNTIYF. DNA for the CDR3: TGTGCCAGCAGTTTCCTCAACGCGGGGCTCTCTGGAAACACCATATATTTT. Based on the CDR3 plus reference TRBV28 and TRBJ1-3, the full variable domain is DVKVTQSSRYLVKRTGEKVFLECVQDMDHENMFWYRQDPGLGLRLIYFSYDVKMKEKGDIPEGYSVSREKKERFSLILESASTNQTSMYLCASSFLNAGLSGNTIYFGEGSWLTVV.

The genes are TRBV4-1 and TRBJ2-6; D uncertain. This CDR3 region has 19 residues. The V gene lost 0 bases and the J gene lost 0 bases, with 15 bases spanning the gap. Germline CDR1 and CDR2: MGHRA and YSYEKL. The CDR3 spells CASSQETPSWSSGANVLTF. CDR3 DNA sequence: TGCGCCAGCAGCCAAGAAACCCCCAGCTGGAGCTCTGGGGCCAACGTCCTGACTTTC.

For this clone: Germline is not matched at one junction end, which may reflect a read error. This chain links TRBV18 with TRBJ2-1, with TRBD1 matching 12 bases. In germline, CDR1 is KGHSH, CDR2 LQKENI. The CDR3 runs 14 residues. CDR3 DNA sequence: TGTGCCAGTTCACCGGGACAGGGGGCTATTGAGCAGTTCTTC. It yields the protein CASSPGQGAIEQFF.

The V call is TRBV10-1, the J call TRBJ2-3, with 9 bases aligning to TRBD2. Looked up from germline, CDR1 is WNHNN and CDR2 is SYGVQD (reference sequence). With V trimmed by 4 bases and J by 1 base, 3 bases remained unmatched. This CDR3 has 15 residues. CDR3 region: CASSAGGGGTDTQYF. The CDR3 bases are TGCGCCAGCAGTGCCGGCGGGGGGGGCACAGATACGCAGTATTTT.

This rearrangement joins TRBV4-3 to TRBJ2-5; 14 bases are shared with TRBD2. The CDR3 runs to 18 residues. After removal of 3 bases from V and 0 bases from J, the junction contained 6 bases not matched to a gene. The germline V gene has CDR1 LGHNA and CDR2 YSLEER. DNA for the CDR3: TGCGCCAGCAGCCAGAGACTAGCGGGGGGGAAGTACCAAGAGACCCAGTACTTC. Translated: CASSQRLAGGKYQETQYF.

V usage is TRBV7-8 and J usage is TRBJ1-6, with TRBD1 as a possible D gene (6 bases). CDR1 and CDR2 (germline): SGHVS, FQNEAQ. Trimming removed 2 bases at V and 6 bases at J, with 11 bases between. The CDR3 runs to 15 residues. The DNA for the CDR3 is TGTGCCAGCAGCTTACGACAGGAGGCTAATTCACCCCTCCACTTT. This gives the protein CASSLRQEANSPLHF.

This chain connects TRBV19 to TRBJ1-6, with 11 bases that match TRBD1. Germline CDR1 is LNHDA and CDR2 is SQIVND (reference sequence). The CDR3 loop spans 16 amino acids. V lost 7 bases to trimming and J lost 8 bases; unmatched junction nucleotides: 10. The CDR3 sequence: CASTHQGQGVYSPLHF. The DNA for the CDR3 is TGTGCCAGTACCCACCAGGGACAGGGGGTTTATTCACCCCTCCACTTT.

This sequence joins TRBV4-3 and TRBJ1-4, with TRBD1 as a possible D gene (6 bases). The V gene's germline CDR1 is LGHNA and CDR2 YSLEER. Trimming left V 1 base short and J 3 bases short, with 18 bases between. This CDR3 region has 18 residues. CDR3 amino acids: CASSQGGGRGGSNEKLFF. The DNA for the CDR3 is TGCGCCAGCAGCCAAGGTGGGGGCAGGGGCGGTTCTAATGAAAAACTGTTTTTT.

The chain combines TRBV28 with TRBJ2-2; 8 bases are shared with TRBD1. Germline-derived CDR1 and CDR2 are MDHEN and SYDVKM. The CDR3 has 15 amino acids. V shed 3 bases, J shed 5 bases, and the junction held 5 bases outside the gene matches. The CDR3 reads CASSFLQGGTGELFF. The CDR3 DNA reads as TGTGCCAGCAGTTTCTTACAGGGGGGAACCGGGGAGCTGTTTTTT.

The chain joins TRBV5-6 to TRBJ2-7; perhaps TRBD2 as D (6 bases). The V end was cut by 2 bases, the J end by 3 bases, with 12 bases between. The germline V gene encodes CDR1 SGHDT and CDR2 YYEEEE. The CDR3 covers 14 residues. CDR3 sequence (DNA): TGTGCCAGCAGCTTTGGGGGGAGGAACTACGAGCAGTACTTC. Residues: CASSFGGRNYEQYF. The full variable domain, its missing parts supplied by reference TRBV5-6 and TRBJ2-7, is DAGVTQSPTHLIKTRGQQVTLRCSPKSGHDTVSWYQQALGQGPQFIFQYYEEEERQRGNFPDRFSGHQFPNYSSELNVNALLLGDSALYLCASSFGGRNYEQYFGPGTRLTVT.

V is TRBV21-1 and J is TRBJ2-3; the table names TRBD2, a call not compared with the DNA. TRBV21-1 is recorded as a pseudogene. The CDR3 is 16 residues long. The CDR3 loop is CASSKGRTRSTDTQYF. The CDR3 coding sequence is TGTGCCAGCAGCAAAGGCCGGACTAGGAGCACAGATACGCAGTATTTT.

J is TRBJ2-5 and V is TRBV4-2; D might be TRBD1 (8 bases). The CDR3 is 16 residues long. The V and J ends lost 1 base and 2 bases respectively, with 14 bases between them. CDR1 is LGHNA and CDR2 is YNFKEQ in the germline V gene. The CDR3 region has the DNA TGTGCCAGCAGCCAAGGTTACAGGGGGGGACAAGAGACCCAGTACTTC. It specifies CASSQGYRGGQETQYF.

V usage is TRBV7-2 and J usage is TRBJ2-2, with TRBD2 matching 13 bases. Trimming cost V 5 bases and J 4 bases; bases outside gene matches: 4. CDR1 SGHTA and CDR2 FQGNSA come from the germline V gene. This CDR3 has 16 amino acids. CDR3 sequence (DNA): TGTGCCAGCAGCCTACTAGCGGGGGGGAGCACCGGGGAGCTGTTTTTT. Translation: CASSLLAGGSTGELFF.

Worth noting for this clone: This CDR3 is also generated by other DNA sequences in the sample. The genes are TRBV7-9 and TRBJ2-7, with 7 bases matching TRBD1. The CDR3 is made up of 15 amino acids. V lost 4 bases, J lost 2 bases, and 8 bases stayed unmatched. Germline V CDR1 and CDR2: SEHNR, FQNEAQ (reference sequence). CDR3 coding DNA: TGTGCCAGCAGCTCACGACAGGGAGCCCCCTACGAGCAGTACTTC. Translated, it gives CASSSRQGAPYEQYF.

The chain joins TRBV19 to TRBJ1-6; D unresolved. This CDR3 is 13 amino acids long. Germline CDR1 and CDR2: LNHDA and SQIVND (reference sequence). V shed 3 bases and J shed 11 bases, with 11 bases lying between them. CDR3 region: CASSIGIAAPLHF. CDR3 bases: TGTGCCAGTAGTATCGGGATTGCGGCACCCCTCCACTTT. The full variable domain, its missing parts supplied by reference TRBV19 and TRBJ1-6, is DGGITQSPKYLFRKEGQNVTLSCEQNLNHDAMYWYRQDPGQGLRLIYYSQIVNDFQKGDIAEGYSVSREKKESFPLTVTSAQKNPTAFYLCASSIGIAAPLHFGNGTRLTVT.

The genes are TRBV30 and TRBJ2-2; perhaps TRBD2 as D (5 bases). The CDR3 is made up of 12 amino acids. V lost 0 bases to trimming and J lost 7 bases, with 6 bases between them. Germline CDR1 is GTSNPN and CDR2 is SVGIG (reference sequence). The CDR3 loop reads CAWSVRGGELFF. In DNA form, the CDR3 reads TGTGCCTGGAGTGTACGGGGCGGGGAGCTGTTTTTT.

The CDR3 nucleotides read TGTGCCAGCAGGAGGACAGGGGGTGGCTACTATGGCTACACCTTC. Translation: CASRRTGGGYYGYTF. The chain couples TRBV5-4 to TRBJ1-2; 10 nucleotides match TRBD1. Per germline, CDR1 SGHNT and CDR2 YYREEE (reference sequence). The CDR3 sequence is 15 residues long. Trimming removed 5 bases from V and 3 bases from J; junction bases left unmatched: 7. Full variable domain (rest looked up from reference TRBV5-4 and TRBJ1-2): ETGVTQSPTHLIKTRGQQVTLRCSSQSGHNTVSWYQQALGQGPQFIFQYYREEENGRGNFPPRFSGLQFPNYSSELNVNALELDDSALYLCASRRTGGGYYGYTFGSGTRLTVV.

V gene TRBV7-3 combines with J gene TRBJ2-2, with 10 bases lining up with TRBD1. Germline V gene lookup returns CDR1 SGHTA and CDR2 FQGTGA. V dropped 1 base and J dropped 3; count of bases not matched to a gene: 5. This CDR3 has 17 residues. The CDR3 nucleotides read TGTGCCAGCAGCTTAAAAACCGGGACAGGGGACACCGGGGAGCTGTTTTTT. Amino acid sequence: CASSLKTGTGDTGELFF.

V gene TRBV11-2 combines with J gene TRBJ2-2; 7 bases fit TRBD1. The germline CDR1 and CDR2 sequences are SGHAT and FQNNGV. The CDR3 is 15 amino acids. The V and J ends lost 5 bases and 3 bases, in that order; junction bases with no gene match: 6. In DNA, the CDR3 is TGTGCCAGCAGCCAGGGACAGAGAGACACCGGGGAGCTGTTTTTT. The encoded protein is CASSQGQRDTGELFF.

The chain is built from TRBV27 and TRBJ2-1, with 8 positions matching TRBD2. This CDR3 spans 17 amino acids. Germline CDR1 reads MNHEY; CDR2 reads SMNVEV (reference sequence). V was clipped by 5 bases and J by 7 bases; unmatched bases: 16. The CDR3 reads CASSPERAGGFYNEQFF. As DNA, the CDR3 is TGTGCCAGCAGTCCCGAAAGGGCGGGGGGCTTCTATAATGAGCAGTTCTTC.

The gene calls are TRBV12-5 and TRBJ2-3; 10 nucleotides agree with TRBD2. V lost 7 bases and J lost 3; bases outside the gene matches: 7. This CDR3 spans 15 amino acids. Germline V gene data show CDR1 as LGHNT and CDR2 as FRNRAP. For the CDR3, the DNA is TGTGCTAGTGCCCTCGGACTAGCGGAAACAGATACGCAGTATTTT. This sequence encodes CASALGLAETDTQYF.